This is a list of T cell receptor beta chains from one sample in a study of T-cell memory formation after mild COVID-19. TCRdb reanalysed the 5' RACE reads using MiXCR and keeps one entry per CDR3 protein. The sample has around 320,000 distinct CDR3 sequences, 28% seen once. Sequenced: PBMCs or a T cell subset sorted from them (not recorded which). Receptors originate from an adult woman who had mild COVID-19 (a few samples of this study predate the infection). Cell type and time point are not known. CDR3s include the opening cysteine and the closing phenylalanine or tryptophan. Fields, in order: clone size, J gene, V gene, D gene, CDR3 protein, CDR3 DNA. A D gene is named only where the DNA matches it firmly. The listing skips clone size in some rows; elsewhere it reads once, few, many or a size class.

clone_size: few
j_call: TRBJ1-1
v_call: TRBV3-1
d_call: NA
cdr3_aa: CASSPSGGGDTEAFF
cdr3_nt: TGTGCCAGCAGCCCCTCCGGGGGCGGGGACACTGAAGCTTTCTTT

clone_size: NA
j_call: TRBJ1-2
v_call: TRBV2
d_call: NA
cdr3_aa: CASSERQPYGYTF
cdr3_nt: TGTGCCAGCAGTGAAAGACAGCCCTATGGCTACACCTTC

clone_size: NA
j_call: TRBJ2-7
v_call: TRBV29-1
d_call: NA
cdr3_aa: CSVGGTDISYEQYF
cdr3_nt: TGCAGCGTTGGAGGGACGGACATTTCCTACGAGCAGTACTTC

clone_size: few
j_call: TRBJ2-3
v_call: TRBV30
d_call: TRBD1
cdr3_aa: CAWSVPQGVADTQYF
cdr3_nt: TGTGCCTGGAGTGTACCTCAGGGGGTCGCAGATACGCAGTATTTT

clone_size: few
j_call: TRBJ2-7
v_call: TRBV6-1
d_call: TRBD1
cdr3_aa: CASSEPGTGSYEQYF
cdr3_nt: TGTGCCAGCAGTGAACCCGGGACAGGATCCTACGAGCAGTACTTC

clone_size: few
j_call: TRBJ2-7
v_call: TRBV29-1
d_call: NA
cdr3_aa: CSVVDRSYEQYF
cdr3_nt: TGCAGCGTTGTGGACAGATCCTACGAGCAGTACTTC

clone_size: NA
j_call: TRBJ2-1
v_call: TRBV2
d_call: NA
cdr3_aa: CASGRQSRSYNEQFF
cdr3_nt: TGTGCCAGCGGACGACAGTCTCGCTCCTACAATGAGCAGTTCTTC

clone_size: NA
j_call: TRBJ2-1
v_call: TRBV12-3/TRBV12-4
d_call: NA
cdr3_aa: CASSWGDSYNEQFF
cdr3_nt: TGTGCCAGCAGTTGGGGGGACTCCTACAATGAGCAGTTCTTC

clone_size: NA
j_call: TRBJ1-2
v_call: TRBV24-1
d_call: TRBD1
cdr3_aa: CATSDGWTGVDGDGYTF
cdr3_nt: TGTGCCACCAGTGATGGATGGACAGGGGTCGACGGGGATGGCTACACCTTC

clone_size: few
j_call: TRBJ2-3
v_call: TRBV29-1
d_call: TRBD2
cdr3_aa: CSVEDLGTSGSTDTQYF
cdr3_nt: TGCAGCGTTGAAGATCTCGGCACTAGCGGTAGCACAGATACGCAGTATTTT

clone_size: NA
j_call: TRBJ1-2
v_call: TRBV11-1
d_call: NA
cdr3_aa: CASSLRESYGYTF
cdr3_nt: TGTGCCAGCAGCTTAAGGGAAAGCTATGGCTACACCTTC

clone_size: few
j_call: TRBJ2-3
v_call: TRBV4-1
d_call: NA
cdr3_aa: CASSHEDGGTDTQYF
cdr3_nt: TGCGCCAGCAGCCACGAAGACGGGGGCACAGATACGCAGTATTTT

clone_size: NA
j_call: TRBJ1-2
v_call: TRBV5-1
d_call: NA
cdr3_aa: CASSLEEAAYYGYTF
cdr3_nt: TGCGCCAGCAGCTTGGAGGAGGCTGCTTACTATGGCTACACCTTC

clone_size: NA
j_call: TRBJ2-7
v_call: TRBV6-1
d_call: TRBD2
cdr3_aa: CASSDPMGLAGYEQYF
cdr3_nt: TGTGCCAGCAGTGACCCGATGGGACTAGCGGGCTACGAGCAGTACTTC

clone_size: NA
j_call: TRBJ1-6
v_call: TRBV30
d_call: TRBD1
cdr3_aa: CAWSVGGGTSPLHF
cdr3_nt: TGTGCCTGGAGTGTCGGAGGGGGCACATCACCCCTCCACTTT

clone_size: NA
j_call: TRBJ2-5
v_call: TRBV7-8
d_call: TRBD1
cdr3_aa: CASSPQRTGFAAGGAETQYF
cdr3_nt: TGTGCCAGCAGCCCTCAGAGGACAGGATTTGCGGCAGGGGGCGCAGAGACCCAGTACTTC

clone_size: NA
j_call: TRBJ2-1
v_call: TRBV2
d_call: NA
cdr3_aa: CASSPLWAPSSYNEQFF
cdr3_nt: TGTGCCAGCAGCCCCTTGTGGGCCCCCAGCTCCTACAATGAGCAGTTCTTC

clone_size: NA
j_call: TRBJ2-2
v_call: TRBV30
d_call: TRBD1
cdr3_aa: CAYWGQTTGELFF
cdr3_nt: TGTGCCTACTGGGGACAGACCACCGGGGAGCTGTTTTTT

clone_size: NA
j_call: TRBJ2-7
v_call: TRBV18
d_call: NA
cdr3_aa: CASSRKRAPYEQYF
cdr3_nt: TGTGCCAGCTCACGAAAGCGGGCCCCCTACGAGCAGTACTTC

clone_size: NA
j_call: TRBJ2-1
v_call: TRBV18
d_call: TRBD2
cdr3_aa: CASSPGTTPGYEQFF
cdr3_nt: TGTGCCAGCTCACCTGGGACTACCCCGGGCTATGAGCAGTTCTTC

clone_size: NA
j_call: TRBJ2-1
v_call: TRBV24-1
d_call: NA
cdr3_aa: CATSDLVAGGNEQFF
cdr3_nt: TGTGCCACCAGTGATTTAGTCGCAGGGGGGAATGAGCAGTTCTTC

clone_size: few
j_call: TRBJ1-1
v_call: TRBV5-4
d_call: NA
cdr3_aa: CASSLTEAGVGTEAFF
cdr3_nt: TGTGCCAGCAGCTTGACTGAGGCAGGGGTCGGCACTGAAGCTTTCTTT

clone_size: few
j_call: TRBJ2-1
v_call: TRBV7-9
d_call: NA
cdr3_aa: CASSFVRGFLYNEQFF
cdr3_nt: TGTGCCAGCAGCTTCGTGAGGGGTTTCCTCTACAATGAGCAGTTCTTC

clone_size: NA
j_call: TRBJ1-2
v_call: TRBV2
d_call: NA
cdr3_aa: CASSQGVLDYGYTF
cdr3_nt: TGTGCCAGCAGCCAGGGAGTTTTAGACTATGGCTACACCTTC

clone_size: many
j_call: TRBJ2-7
v_call: TRBV12-3/TRBV12-4
d_call: NA
cdr3_aa: CASSSPGAYEQYF
cdr3_nt: TGTGCCAGCAGTTCCCCAGGGGCCTACGAGCAGTACTTC

clone_size: few
j_call: TRBJ2-2
v_call: TRBV11-2
d_call: TRBD2
cdr3_aa: CASSLDPLAARDTGELFF
cdr3_nt: TGTGCCAGCAGCTTAGACCCCCTAGCGGCCAGGGACACCGGGGAGCTGTTTTTT

clone_size: NA
j_call: TRBJ2-1
v_call: TRBV4-2
d_call: NA
cdr3_aa: CASSHNTGSSYNEQFF
cdr3_nt: TGTGCCAGCAGCCACAACACGGGGAGCTCCTACAATGAGCAGTTCTTC

clone_size: NA
j_call: TRBJ2-7
v_call: TRBV6-5
d_call: NA
cdr3_aa: CASRLSISEQYF
cdr3_nt: TGTGCCAGCAGGCTCAGCATTTCCGAGCAGTACTTC

clone_size: NA
j_call: TRBJ1-2
v_call: TRBV5-4
d_call: NA
cdr3_aa: CASTIGGGRGYGYTF
cdr3_nt: TGTGCCAGCACTATAGGAGGGGGTCGAGGCTATGGCTACACCTTC

clone_size: NA
j_call: TRBJ1-4
v_call: TRBV5-1
d_call: NA
cdr3_aa: CASSLAKGATNEKLFF
cdr3_nt: TGCGCCAGCAGCTTGGCCAAGGGAGCAACTAATGAAAAACTGTTTTTT

clone_size: many
j_call: TRBJ2-1
v_call: TRBV7-9
d_call: TRBD2
cdr3_aa: CASRASGSPNEQFF
cdr3_nt: TGTGCCAGCAGAGCTAGCGGGAGCCCCAATGAGCAGTTCTTC

clone_size: NA
j_call: TRBJ1-1
v_call: TRBV30
d_call: TRBD1
cdr3_aa: CAWERQGNTEAFF
cdr3_nt: TGTGCCTGGGAGAGACAGGGGAACACTGAAGCTTTCTTT

clone_size: NA
j_call: TRBJ2-7
v_call: TRBV30
d_call: NA
cdr3_aa: CAWSVRGAYEQYF
cdr3_nt: TGTGCCTGGAGTGTTCGGGGGGCGTACGAGCAGTACTTC

clone_size: NA
j_call: TRBJ2-1
v_call: TRBV24-1
d_call: TRBD2
cdr3_aa: CATSDGGGGIYNEQFF
cdr3_nt: TGTGCCACCAGTGATGGGGGGGGAGGAATCTACAATGAGCAGTTCTTC

clone_size: few
j_call: TRBJ2-5
v_call: TRBV5-1
d_call: NA
cdr3_aa: CASSLTVDAQETQYF
cdr3_nt: TGCGCCAGCAGCTTGACAGTGGACGCCCAAGAGACCCAGTACTTC

clone_size: NA
j_call: TRBJ2-6
v_call: TRBV7-8
d_call: TRBD2
cdr3_aa: CASSLGRWSASGRMARGANVLTF
cdr3_nt: TGTGCCAGCAGCTTAGGAAGGTGGTCGGCTAGCGGGAGAATGGCACGTGGGGCCAACGTCCTGACTTTC

clone_size: few
j_call: TRBJ2-1
v_call: TRBV20-1
d_call: TRBD2
cdr3_aa: CSARGPREGLGNEQFF
cdr3_nt: TGCAGTGCTAGGGGTCCGCGGGAGGGCCTCGGCAATGAGCAGTTCTTC

clone_size: many
j_call: TRBJ2-2
v_call: TRBV4-1
d_call: TRBD2
cdr3_aa: CASSQESGLASTGELFF
cdr3_nt: TGCGCCAGCAGCCAAGAGTCGGGACTAGCGAGCACCGGGGAGCTGTTTTTT

clone_size: NA
j_call: TRBJ1-2
v_call: TRBV12-3/TRBV12-4
d_call: NA
cdr3_aa: CASSPGGGFYGYTF
cdr3_nt: TGTGCCAGCAGTCCGGGCGGGGGGTTCTATGGCTACACCTTC

clone_size: NA
j_call: TRBJ2-1
v_call: TRBV5-1
d_call: TRBD1
cdr3_aa: CASSVGQGARGEQFF
cdr3_nt: TGCGCCAGCAGCGTCGGACAGGGGGCTAGGGGTGAGCAGTTCTTC

clone_size: NA
j_call: TRBJ2-3
v_call: TRBV7-9
d_call: TRBD2
cdr3_aa: CASSPAGGPYTQYF
cdr3_nt: TGTGCCAGCAGCCCAGCGGGAGGGCCGTATACGCAGTATTTT

clone_size: few
j_call: TRBJ1-2
v_call: TRBV7-8
d_call: NA
cdr3_aa: CASSLLENYGYTF
cdr3_nt: TGTGCCAGCAGCTTACTGGAGAACTATGGCTACACCTTC

clone_size: NA
j_call: TRBJ2-1
v_call: TRBV2
d_call: NA
cdr3_aa: CANLATSRGGNNNEQFF
cdr3_nt: TGTGCCAACCTTGCGACTAGCCGAGGGGGGAATAACAATGAGCAGTTCTTC

clone_size: NA
j_call: TRBJ2-2
v_call: TRBV5-1
d_call: TRBD2
cdr3_aa: CASARGGPDGELFF
cdr3_nt: TGCGCCAGCGCTCGGGGGGGCCCCGACGGGGAGCTGTTTTTT

clone_size: few
j_call: TRBJ2-1
v_call: TRBV11-2
d_call: TRBD2
cdr3_aa: CASSHTAAGGPNEQFF
cdr3_nt: TGTGCCAGCAGCCACACGGCGGCGGGGGGGCCGAATGAGCAGTTCTTC

clone_size: few
j_call: TRBJ2-3
v_call: TRBV7-9
d_call: TRBD2
cdr3_aa: CASSLEVIKREFQYF
cdr3_nt: TGTGCCAGCAGCTTAGAGGTGATCAAGCGGGAGTTTCAGTATTTT

clone_size: once
j_call: TRBJ2-1
v_call: TRBV27
d_call: NA
cdr3_aa: CASSADGSYNEQFF
cdr3_nt: TGTGCCAGCAGTGCGGATGGGTCCTACAATGAGCAGTTCTTC

clone_size: NA
j_call: TRBJ1-1
v_call: TRBV3-1
d_call: NA
cdr3_aa: CASSPLGAPNTEAFF
cdr3_nt: TGTGCCAGCAGCCCCTTGGGGGCTCCGAACACTGAAGCTTTCTTT

clone_size: NA
j_call: TRBJ1-1
v_call: TRBV12-3/TRBV12-4
d_call: TRBD1
cdr3_aa: CASSLNPTGVTEAFF
cdr3_nt: TGTGCCAGCAGTTTAAATCCGACAGGGGTTACTGAAGCTTTCTTT

clone_size: NA
j_call: TRBJ2-3
v_call: TRBV7-2
d_call: NA
cdr3_aa: CASSRSAQSTDTQYF
cdr3_nt: TGTGCCAGCAGCCGTAGCGCCCAAAGCACAGATACGCAGTATTTT

clone_size: NA
j_call: TRBJ2-4
v_call: TRBV2
d_call: TRBD1
cdr3_aa: CASLRDRVAKNIQYF
cdr3_nt: TGTGCCAGCCTCCGGGACAGAGTAGCCAAAAACATTCAGTACTTC

clone_size: NA
j_call: TRBJ2-1
v_call: TRBV4-1
d_call: NA
cdr3_aa: CASSQDPRDTSYNEQFF
cdr3_nt: TGCGCCAGCAGCCAAGATCCGAGGGACACCTCCTACAATGAGCAGTTCTTC

clone_size: NA
j_call: TRBJ2-1
v_call: TRBV7-6
d_call: NA
cdr3_aa: CASSRDMSSYNEQFF
cdr3_nt: TGTGCCAGCAGCCGCGACATGAGCTCCTACAATGAGCAGTTCTTC

clone_size: NA
j_call: TRBJ1-1
v_call: TRBV6-6
d_call: NA
cdr3_aa: CASSYSSPGTEAFF
cdr3_nt: TGTGCCAGCAGTTACTCGAGTCCAGGGACTGAAGCTTTCTTT

clone_size: NA
j_call: TRBJ2-2
v_call: TRBV6-1
d_call: NA
cdr3_aa: CASIGTTGTGELFF
cdr3_nt: TGTGCCAGCATAGGGACGACGGGCACCGGGGAGCTGTTTTTT

clone_size: NA
j_call: TRBJ2-5
v_call: TRBV29-1
d_call: TRBD1
cdr3_aa: CSVEGDSGQRSQYF
cdr3_nt: TGCAGCGTTGAGGGGGACAGCGGTCAAAGGTCCCAGTACTTC

clone_size: many
j_call: TRBJ2-2
v_call: TRBV7-2
d_call: NA
cdr3_aa: CASSLAGSGGTGELFF
cdr3_nt: TGTGCCAGCAGCTTAGCGGGTAGCGGTGGCACCGGGGAGCTGTTTTTT

clone_size: few
j_call: TRBJ2-1
v_call: TRBV20-1
d_call: NA
cdr3_aa: CSARLSGVYEQFF
cdr3_nt: TGCAGTGCCCGTCTATCTGGGGTCTATGAGCAGTTCTTC

clone_size: many
j_call: TRBJ2-1
v_call: TRBV5-1
d_call: TRBD2
cdr3_aa: CASSPIAGGLKGEQFF
cdr3_nt: TGCGCCAGCAGCCCGATAGCGGGGGGGCTGAAGGGTGAGCAGTTCTTC

clone_size: NA
j_call: TRBJ2-1
v_call: TRBV7-2
d_call: NA
cdr3_aa: CASSLEQALFF
cdr3_nt: TGTGCCAGCAGCTTAGAACAAGCTCTGTTCTTC